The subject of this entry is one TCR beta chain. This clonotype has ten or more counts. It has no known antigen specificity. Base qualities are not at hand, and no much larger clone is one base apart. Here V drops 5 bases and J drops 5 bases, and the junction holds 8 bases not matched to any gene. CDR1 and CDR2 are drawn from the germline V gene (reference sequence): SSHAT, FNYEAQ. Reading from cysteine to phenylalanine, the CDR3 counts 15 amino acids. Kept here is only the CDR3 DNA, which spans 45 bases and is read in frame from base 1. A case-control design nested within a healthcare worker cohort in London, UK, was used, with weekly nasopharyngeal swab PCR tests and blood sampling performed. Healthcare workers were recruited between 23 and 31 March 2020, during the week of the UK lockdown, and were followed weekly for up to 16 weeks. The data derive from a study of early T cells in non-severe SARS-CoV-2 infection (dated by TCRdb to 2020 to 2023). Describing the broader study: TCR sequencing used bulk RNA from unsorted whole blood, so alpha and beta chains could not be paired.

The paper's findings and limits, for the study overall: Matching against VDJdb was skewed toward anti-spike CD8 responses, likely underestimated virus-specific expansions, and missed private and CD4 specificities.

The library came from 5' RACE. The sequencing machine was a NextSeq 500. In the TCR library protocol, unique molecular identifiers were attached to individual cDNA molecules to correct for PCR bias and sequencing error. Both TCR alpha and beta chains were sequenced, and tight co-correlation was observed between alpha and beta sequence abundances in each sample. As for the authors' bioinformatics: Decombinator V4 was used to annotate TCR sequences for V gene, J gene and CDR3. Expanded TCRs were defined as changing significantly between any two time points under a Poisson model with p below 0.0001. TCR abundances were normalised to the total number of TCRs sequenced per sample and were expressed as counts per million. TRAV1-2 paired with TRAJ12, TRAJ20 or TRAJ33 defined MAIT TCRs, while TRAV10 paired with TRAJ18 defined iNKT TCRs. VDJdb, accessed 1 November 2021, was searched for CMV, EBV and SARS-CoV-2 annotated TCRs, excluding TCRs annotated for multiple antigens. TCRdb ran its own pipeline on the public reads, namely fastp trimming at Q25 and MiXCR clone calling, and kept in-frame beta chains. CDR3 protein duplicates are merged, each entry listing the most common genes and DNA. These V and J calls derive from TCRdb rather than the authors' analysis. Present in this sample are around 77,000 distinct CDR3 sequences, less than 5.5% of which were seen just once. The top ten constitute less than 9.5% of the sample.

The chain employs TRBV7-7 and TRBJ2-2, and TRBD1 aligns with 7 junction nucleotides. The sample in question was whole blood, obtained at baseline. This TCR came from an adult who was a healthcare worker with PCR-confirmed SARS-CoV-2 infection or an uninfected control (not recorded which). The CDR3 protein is CASSTDRVGTGELFF. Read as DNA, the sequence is TGTGCCAGCAGCACAGACAGGGTCGGGACCGGGGAGCTGTTTTTT.